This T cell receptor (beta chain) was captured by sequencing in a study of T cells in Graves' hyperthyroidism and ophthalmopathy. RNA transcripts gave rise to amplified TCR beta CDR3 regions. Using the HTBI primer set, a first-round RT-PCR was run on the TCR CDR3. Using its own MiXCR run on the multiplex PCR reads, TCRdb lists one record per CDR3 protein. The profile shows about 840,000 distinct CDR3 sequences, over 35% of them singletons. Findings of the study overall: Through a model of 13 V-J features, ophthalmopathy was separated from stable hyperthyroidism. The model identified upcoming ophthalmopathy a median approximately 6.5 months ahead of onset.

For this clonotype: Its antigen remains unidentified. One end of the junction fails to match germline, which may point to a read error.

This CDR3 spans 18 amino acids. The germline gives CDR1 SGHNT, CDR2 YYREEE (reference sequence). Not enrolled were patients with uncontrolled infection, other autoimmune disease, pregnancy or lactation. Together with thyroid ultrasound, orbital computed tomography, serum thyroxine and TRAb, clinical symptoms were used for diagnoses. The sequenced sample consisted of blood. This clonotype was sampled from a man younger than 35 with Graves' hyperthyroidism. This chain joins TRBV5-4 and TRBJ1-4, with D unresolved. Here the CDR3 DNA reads TGCGCCAGCAGCCAAGATGCCCGAAGCCTTGCAACTAATGAAAAACTGTTTTTT. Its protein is CASSQDARSLATNEKLFF.